Below are 32 T cell receptor beta chains sequenced from a single sample in a study of blood T cells in healthy people across ages. For the second PCR, which ran for 7 to 11 cycles, a sample-barcoded 5' primer and a J-beta primer mix were used. Each CDR3 protein gets one entry after TCRdb re-called the 5' RACE reads with MiXCR. The sample yields about 1 million distinct CDR3 sequences, approximately 25% seen once. These records were also assigned to another study, of T cells of mothers and their children.

Sequences were obtained from blood. The origin of the receptors is a girl aged 2-10 years in good health.

This chain uses TRBV7-2 with TRBJ1-1; tentative D call: TRBD1 (6 bases). V lost 2 bases to trimming and J lost 8 bases, with 15 bases between them. This CDR3 has 14 residues. CDR1 and CDR2 (germline): SGHTA, FQGNSA. This CDR3 is CASSLNFGGREAFF. As DNA, the CDR3 is TGTGCCAGCAGCTTAAATTTCGGGGGCAGAGAAGCTTTCTTT.

This clonotype was seen more than once but under ten times. This rearrangement joins TRBV27 to TRBJ2-5; D is undetermined. Near its end, the DNA agrees better with TRBJ2-7, so the J call may be wrong. Germline CDR1 and CDR2: MNHEY and SMNVEV (reference sequence). This CDR3 has 13 amino acids. Here the CDR3 reads CASSSVSNYEQYF. The CDR3 region has the DNA TGTGCCAGCAGTTCCGTTTCTAACTACGAGCAGTACTTC.

Points on this clonotype: The germline gene is not matched at one end of the junction; a read error may be the cause. The V gene is TRBV4-1, the J gene TRBJ2-1; 13 bases are a match to TRBD2. In germline, CDR1 is MGHRA, CDR2 YSYEKL. This CDR3 is built from 15 residues. CDR3 nucleotide sequence: TGCGCCAGCAGCCCGTCACTAGCGGGAGGGCCTAGTTTGTACTTC. Protein sequence: CASSPSLAGGPSLYF.

The chain joins TRBV6-1 to TRBJ1-6; D is perhaps TRBD1 (5 bases). Trimming took off 3 bases at V and 0 bases at J, with 9 bases between the two ends. The CDR3 has 16 amino acids. Germline-derived CDR1 and CDR2 are MNHNS and SASEGT. The CDR3 coding sequence is TGTGCCAGCAGTGAGCACAGGAGCTCCTATAATTCACCCCTCCACTTT. The encoded protein is CASSEHRSSYNSPLHF.

The genes are TRBV12-3 or TRBV12-4 and TRBJ1-1, with unresolved D. This CDR3 is built from 12 residues. Deletions cut 8 bases from V and 2 bases from J, with 9 bases between. CDR3 DNA sequence: TGTGCCAGCCAAAGAGCCAACACTGAAGCTTTCTTT. This gives the protein CASQRANTEAFF.

The rearrangement uses TRBV10-3 and TRBJ2-5; D perhaps matches TRBD2 (5 bases). The V end was cut by 8 bases, the J end by 4 bases, with 23 bases between. Per the germline V gene, CDR1 is ENHRY and CDR2 is SYGVKD. The CDR3 consists of 16 residues. In DNA form, the CDR3 reads TGTGCCATCCGGGTCTCCGAGAATTTAGGAGGAGAGACCCAGTACTTC. This translates into CAIRVSENLGGETQYF.

A few counts support this clonotype. J is TRBJ1-2 and V is TRBV5-1, with D maybe TRBD1 (5 bases). CDR3 length: 15 amino acids. From germline, CDR1 is SGHRS and CDR2 YFSETQ. V was cut by 7 bases and J by 4 bases, with 20 bases left in between. The CDR3 protein is CASSPTRPGTYGYTF. DNA for the CDR3: TGCGCCAGCTCACCCACCCGTCCGGGGACCTATGGCTACACCTTC.

The V call is TRBV7-9, the J call TRBJ2-5; 11 positions agree with TRBD2. The better agreement between TRBJ2-7 and the DNA end casts doubt on the J call. Germline loops: CDR1 SEHNR, CDR2 FQNEAQ (reference sequence). CDR3 size: 15 residues. Here the CDR3 reads CASSLEGLAAHEQYF. The CDR3 bases are TGTGCCAGCAGCTTAGAGGGACTAGCGGCCCACGAGCAGTACTTC.

This clonotype was seen more than once but under ten times. The chain is built from TRBV28 and TRBJ2-5; 8 bases fit TRBD2. Germline CDR1 reads MDHEN; CDR2 reads SYDVKM. This CDR3 has 16 residues. The ends lost 3 bases at V and 5 bases at J; junction bases unmatched: 11. The CDR3, as DNA: TGTGCCAGCAGTTTTAGCCCAGAGGCGGGAGGCGAGACCCAGTACTTC. The encoded protein is CASSFSPEAGGETQYF.

The rearrangement uses TRBV29-1 and TRBJ1-2; D might be TRBD1 (5 bases). CDR3 length: 14 amino acids. Trimming stripped 6 bases from V and 5 bases from J, with 19 bases between. From germline, CDR1 is SQVTM and CDR2 ANQGSEA. CDR3 bases: TGCAGCGTCGCTCCGGGCCGGGGGAGGTATGGCTACACCTTC. This translates into CSVAPGRGRYGYTF.

This clonotype occurred once. The chain has TRBV24-1 and TRBJ2-1, with 8 bases lining up with TRBD1. The CDR3 spans 14 residues. CDR1 and CDR2 from the germline V gene are KGHDR and SFDVKD. The junction had 6 bases not matched to a gene; V was cut back by 4 bases and J by 8 bases. In DNA, the CDR3 is TGTGCCACCAGTGAGACAGGGGAATACGATGAGCAGTTCTTC. This translates into CATSETGEYDEQFF.

This clonotype was counted between two and nine times. V usage is TRBV7-9 and J usage is TRBJ1-3, with no clear D. V was trimmed by 4 bases and J by 7 bases, leaving 14 bases between them. CDR3 length: 14 amino acids. Per the germline V gene, CDR1 is SEHNR and CDR2 is FQNEAQ (reference sequence). Written as DNA, the CDR3 is TGTGCCAGCAGCTCTGGGATCTACGGGAACACCATATATTTT. The encoded protein is CASSSGIYGNTIYF.

The table lists this clonotype with a count of one. The V and J genes are TRBV11-2 and TRBJ2-5, with 15 bases that match TRBD2. From germline, CDR1 is SGHAT and CDR2 FQNNGV. V gave up 5 bases and J gave up 2 bases; unmatched junction bases: 12. The CDR3 length is 19 residues. The CDR3 region is CASSPTGRTSGRGQETQYF. For the CDR3, the DNA is TGTGCCAGCAGCCCTACCGGGAGGACTAGCGGGAGGGGTCAAGAGACCCAGTACTTC.

A remark on this clonotype: The junction does not match germline at one end; this may be a read error. The chain has TRBV6-5 and TRBJ2-7, with 7 bases that match TRBD2. CDR1 MNHEY and CDR2 SVGAGI come from the germline V gene. The CDR3 totals 14 residues. Written as DNA, the CDR3 is TGTGCCAGCAGCTACTCGGGACTACTGGGCGAGCAGTACTTC. Its protein product is CASSYSGLLGEQYF.

The chain employs TRBV9 and TRBJ1-1; D perhaps matches TRBD1 (5 bases). V was trimmed by 4 bases and J by 0 bases, leaving 16 bases between them. CDR1 and CDR2 (germline): SGDLS, YYNGEE. The CDR3 extends over 16 amino acids. The CDR3 coding sequence is TGTGCCAGCAGCCCCGGGGCAGGGTGGGTGAACACTGAAGCTTTCTTT. Translated, it gives CASSPGAGWVNTEAFF.

There are many counts of this clonotype. V is TRBV5-1 and J is TRBJ2-7, with 8 bases identical to TRBD1. Germline CDR1 reads SGHRS; CDR2 reads YFSETQ. There are 14 residues in the CDR3. V shed 7 bases, J shed 2 bases, and the junction held 8 bases outside the gene matches. CDR3 sequence: CASALGTGTYEQYF. The CDR3 nucleotides are TGCGCCAGCGCCCTGGGGACAGGAACCTACGAGCAGTACTTC. The whole variable domain, filled in from reference TRBV5-1 and TRBJ2-7, reads KAGVTQTPRYLIKTRGQQVTLSCSPISGHRSVSWYQQTPGQGLQFLFEYFSETQRNKGNFPGRFSGRQFSNSRSEMNVSTLELGDSALYLCASALGTGTYEQYFGPGTRLTVT.

The chain is built from TRBV29-1 and TRBJ2-7; tentative D call: TRBD1 (5 bases). V was clipped by 4 bases and J by 7 bases, with 11 bases between them. The CDR3 is made up of 11 amino acids. Germline V lookup: CDR1 SQVTM, CDR2 ANQGSEA. CDR3 region: CSVARVGEQYF. For the CDR3, the DNA is TGCAGCGTTGCCAGGGTGGGGGAGCAGTACTTC.

This clonotype was picked up a small number of times. The chain uses TRBV24-1 and TRBJ1-2; TRBD1 matches 10 bases. This CDR3 comprises 16 residues. Germline V CDR1 and CDR2: KGHDR, SFDVKD. Trimming removed 3 bases from V and 0 bases from J; junction bases left unmatched: 3. The chain's CDR3 is CATSDPGQGANYGYTF. The CDR3 nucleotides read TGTGCCACCAGTGATCCCGGACAGGGGGCTAACTATGGCTACACCTTC.

This clonotype was seen repeatedly, ten times or more. A read error may produce the germline difference seen at one junction end. The chain employs TRBV18 and TRBJ2-3; D is unclear. Germline loops: CDR1 KGHSH, CDR2 LQKENI. The CDR3 consists of 12 residues. CDR3 nucleotides: TGCGCCAGCAGCCCCGACACAGATACGCAGTATTTT. Its protein is CASSPDTDTQYF.

This clonotype was seen a handful of times. This chain connects TRBV7-6 to TRBJ2-1, with D unresolved. The CDR3 length is 12 residues. Germline V gene lookup returns CDR1 SGHVS and CDR2 FNYEAQ. V lost 3 bases and J lost 9, with 9 bases in between. CDR3 protein: CASSFRVGEQFF. Here the CDR3 DNA reads TGTGCCAGCAGCTTTCGGGTGGGTGAGCAGTTCTTC.

This clonotype was observed a few times. An end of the junction differs from the germline gene, which may be a read error. The chain employs TRBV28 and TRBJ2-1; 9 positions agree with TRBD2. CDR3 length: 20 residues. The germline V gene encodes CDR1 MDHEN and CDR2 SYDVKM. The CDR3 DNA reads TGTGCCGGCAGTTCTGCGACTAGCGGAGACCCACCGTTTTACACGGATGAGCAGTTCTTC. Its translation is CAGSSATSGDPPFYTDEQFF.

The chain couples TRBV7-2 to TRBJ1-5; D might be TRBD1 (6 bases). The CDR3 is 15 amino acids. Germline lookup yields CDR1 SGHTA and CDR2 FQGNSA. V was clipped by 5 bases and J by 7 bases, with 18 bases between them. The CDR3 nucleotides are TGTGCCAGCAGCCAGGAGACAGGTTATGGCCAGCCCCAGCATTTT. Its protein is CASSQETGYGQPQHF. Drawing the rest from reference TRBV7-2 and TRBJ1-5, the complete variable domain is GAGVSQSPSNKVTEKGKDVELRCDPISGHTALYWYRQSLGQGLEFLIYFQGNSAPDKSGLPSDRFSAERTGGSVSTLTIQRTQQEDSAVYLCASSQETGYGQPQHFGDGTRLSIL.

This clonotype was seen at least ten times. This rearrangement joins TRBV28 to TRBJ2-7; D ambiguous. Looked up from germline, CDR1 is MDHEN and CDR2 is SYDVKM. This CDR3 region has 13 residues. Trimming left V 2 bases short and J 1 base short, with 6 bases between. The CDR3 region has the DNA TGTGCCAGCAGTTTAAGCCAGTCCTACGAGCAGTACTTC. Its protein product is CASSLSQSYEQYF.

V is TRBV27 and J is TRBJ2-5, with 11 bases aligning to TRBD1. There are 15 residues in the CDR3. Germline V CDR1 and CDR2: MNHEY, SMNVEV (reference sequence). The V gene end was trimmed by 3 bases and the J gene end by 7 bases; junction bases not matched to a gene: 7. The CDR3 DNA sequence: TGTGCCAGCAGTTTTCACCCGGGACAGGGGGGGACCCAGTACTTC. This codes for CASSFHPGQGGTQYF.

This clonotype has a handful of counts. The chain employs TRBV15 and TRBJ1-4; 7 nucleotides align to TRBD1. There are 16 residues in the CDR3. V dropped 1 base and J dropped 6; count of bases not matched to a gene: 8. CDR1 and CDR2 from the germline V gene are LNHNV and YYDKDF (reference sequence). CDR3 sequence reads: CATSRATGTVYEKLFF. The CDR3 DNA reads as TGTGCCACCAGCAGAGCCACCGGGACAGTGTATGAAAAACTGTTTTTT.

The chain couples TRBV2 to TRBJ1-5; D uncertain. Germline CDR1 SNHLY, CDR2 FYNNEI. CDR3 length: 12 residues. V lost 7 bases and J lost 6, with 10 bases in between. The CDR3 DNA reads as TGTGCCAGCACAGCAGGTCGTCAGCCCCAGCATTTT. It codes for CASTAGRQPQHF.

This clonotype occurred a few times. The genes are TRBV5-1 and TRBJ2-3; 7 nucleotides line up with TRBD2. The junction had 4 bases not matched to a gene; V was cut back by 0 bases and J by 3 bases. The CDR3 covers 15 residues. Germline values: CDR1 SGHRS, CDR2 YFSETQ. The CDR3 spells CASSLEVGGTDTQYF. DNA for the CDR3: TGCGCCAGCAGCTTGGAGGTGGGAGGGACAGATACGCAGTATTTT.

The V and J genes are TRBV12-3 or TRBV12-4 and TRBJ2-7, with D hard to call. The CDR3 is made up of 15 amino acids. Trimming took off 7 bases at V and 6 bases at J, with 22 bases between the two ends. CDR3 region: CASTERVMESVEQYF. CDR3 nucleotide sequence: TGTGCCAGCACCGAAAGGGTGATGGAATCGGTCGAGCAGTACTTC.

Concerning this clonotype itself: The junction shows a germline mismatch at one end, possibly a read error. The rearrangement uses TRBV20-1 and TRBJ1-1; 7 positions match TRBD1. The CDR3 runs 12 residues. CDR1 DFQATT and CDR2 SNEGSKA come from the germline V gene (reference sequence). CDR3 amino acids: CSAQGQSTEAFF. The CDR3 region has the DNA TGCAGTGCTCAGGGACAGTCCACTGAAGCATTCTTT.

This clonotype occurred once. The chain is built from TRBV7-9 and TRBJ2-5; no clear D gene. With 5 bases removed from V and 5 bases from J, the gap between germline ends came to 12 bases. This CDR3 is built from 13 residues. Germline V CDR1 and CDR2: SEHNR, FQNEAQ (reference sequence). This CDR3 reads CASSPKTVETQYF. For the CDR3, the DNA is TGTGCCAGCAGCCCCAAGACCGTGGAGACCCAGTACTTC.

Only a few counts were recorded for this clonotype. The rearrangement links TRBV12-3 or TRBV12-4 to TRBJ1-2; no reliable D call. Trimming removed 5 bases from V and 4 bases from J, with 8 bases in between. The CDR3 length is 12 residues. The CDR3 coding sequence is TGTGCCAGCAGTCCAGATTTCTATGGCTACACCTTC. Amino acid sequence: CASSPDFYGYTF.

This clonotype was recorded a few times. V gene TRBV29-1 combines with J gene TRBJ2-5; possible D gene TRBD1, 6 bases. Judging by the DNA end, TRBJ2-1 fits better; the J call may be wrong. The CDR3 loop spans 12 amino acids. Germline V gene lookup returns CDR1 SQVTM and CDR2 ANQGSEA. The CDR3 loop is CSSEGRGNEQFF. The CDR3, as DNA: TGCAGCTCTGAGGGCAGGGGAAATGAGCAGTTCTTC.